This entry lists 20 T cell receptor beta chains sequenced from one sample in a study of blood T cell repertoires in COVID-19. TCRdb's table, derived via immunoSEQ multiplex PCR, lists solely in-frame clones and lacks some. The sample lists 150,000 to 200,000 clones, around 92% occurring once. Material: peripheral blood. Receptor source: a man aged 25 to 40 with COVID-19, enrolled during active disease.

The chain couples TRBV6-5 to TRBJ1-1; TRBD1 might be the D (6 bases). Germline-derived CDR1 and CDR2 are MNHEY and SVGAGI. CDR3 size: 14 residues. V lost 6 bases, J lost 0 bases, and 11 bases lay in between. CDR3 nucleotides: TGTGCCAGCAGCATACAGGGTCTGAACACTGAAGCTTTCTTT. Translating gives CASSIQGLNTEAFF.

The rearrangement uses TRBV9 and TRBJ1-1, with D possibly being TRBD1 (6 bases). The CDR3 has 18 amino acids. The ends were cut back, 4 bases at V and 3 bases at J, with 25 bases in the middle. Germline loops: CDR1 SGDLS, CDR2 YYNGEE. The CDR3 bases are TGTGCCAGCAGCCCGGGGTTAGGGGGTAGACGTGGTTACACTGAAGCTTTCTTT. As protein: CASSPGLGGRRGYTEAFF.

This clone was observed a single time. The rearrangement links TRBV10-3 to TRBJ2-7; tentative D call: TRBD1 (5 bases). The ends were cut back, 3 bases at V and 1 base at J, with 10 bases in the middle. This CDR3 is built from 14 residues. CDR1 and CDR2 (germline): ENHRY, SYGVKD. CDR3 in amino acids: CAISDGAASYEQYF. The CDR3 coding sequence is TGTGCCATCAGTGATGGGGCAGCTTCCTACGAGCAGTACTTC.

CDR3 loop: CASSLERAGVRQETQYF. The CDR3 coding sequence is TGTGCCAGCAGCTTAGAACGGGCGGGAGTTAGGCAAGAGACCCAGTACTTC. The chain joins TRBV7-9 to TRBJ2-5; 7 nucleotides align to TRBD2. V trimming: 1 base; J trimming: 2 bases; junction bases outside the gene matches: 10. CDR1 and CDR2 (germline): SEHNR, FQNEAQ (reference sequence). CDR3 size: 17 residues.

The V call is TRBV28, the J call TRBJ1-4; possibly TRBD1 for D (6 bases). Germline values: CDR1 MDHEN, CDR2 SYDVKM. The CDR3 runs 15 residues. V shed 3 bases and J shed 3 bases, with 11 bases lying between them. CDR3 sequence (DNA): TGTGCCAGCAGTTTGGCAGGGGCATCTAATGAAAAACTGTTTTTT. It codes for CASSLAGASNEKLFF.

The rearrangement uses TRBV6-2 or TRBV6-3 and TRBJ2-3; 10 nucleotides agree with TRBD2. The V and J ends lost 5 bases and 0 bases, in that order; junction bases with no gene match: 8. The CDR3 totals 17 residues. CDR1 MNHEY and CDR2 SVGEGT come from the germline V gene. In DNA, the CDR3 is TGTGCCAGCAGTAAGCGACTAGCGGGCCTCAGCACAGATACGCAGTATTTT. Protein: CASSKRLAGLSTDTQYF.

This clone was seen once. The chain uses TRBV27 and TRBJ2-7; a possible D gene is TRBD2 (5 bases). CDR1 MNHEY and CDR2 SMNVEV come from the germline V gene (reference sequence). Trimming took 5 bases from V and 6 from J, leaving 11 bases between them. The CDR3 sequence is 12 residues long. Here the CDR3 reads CASSLAKGEQYF. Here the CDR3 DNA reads TGTGCCAGCAGTCTAGCAAAAGGCGAGCAGTACTTC.

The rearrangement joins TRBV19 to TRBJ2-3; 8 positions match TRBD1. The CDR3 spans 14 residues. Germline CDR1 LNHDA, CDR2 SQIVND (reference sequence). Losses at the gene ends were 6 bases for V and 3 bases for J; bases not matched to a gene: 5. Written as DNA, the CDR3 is TGTGCCAGTAGCGACAGGGGAAGGACAGATACGCAGTATTTT. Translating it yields CASSDRGRTDTQYF. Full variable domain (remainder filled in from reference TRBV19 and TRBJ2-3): DGGITQSPKYLFRKEGQNVTLSCEQNLNHDAMYWYRQDPGQGLRLIYYSQIVNDFQKGDIAEGYSVSREKKESFPLTVTSAQKNPTAFYLCASSDRGRTDTQYFGPGTRLTVL.

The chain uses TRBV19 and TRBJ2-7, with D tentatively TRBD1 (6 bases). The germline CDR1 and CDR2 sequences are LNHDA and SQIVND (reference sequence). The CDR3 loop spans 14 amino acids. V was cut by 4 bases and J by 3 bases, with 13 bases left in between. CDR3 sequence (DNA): TGTGCCAGTAGTAGACAGGCCAATTACTACGAGCAGTACTTC. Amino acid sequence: CASSRQANYYEQYF.

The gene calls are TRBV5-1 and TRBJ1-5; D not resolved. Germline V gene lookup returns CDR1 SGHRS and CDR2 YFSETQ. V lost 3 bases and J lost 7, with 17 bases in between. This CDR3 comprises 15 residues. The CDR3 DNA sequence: TGCGCCAGCAGCTATACAGAGCTTTGTTACCAGCCCCAGCATTTT. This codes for CASSYTELCYQPQHF.

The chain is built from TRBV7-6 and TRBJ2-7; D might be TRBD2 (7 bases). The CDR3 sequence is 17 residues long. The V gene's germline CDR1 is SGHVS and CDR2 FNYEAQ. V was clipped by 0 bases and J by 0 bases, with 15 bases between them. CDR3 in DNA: TGTGCCAGCAGCTTAGCGGGGGGGGCGCGGGGCTCCTACGAGCAGTACTTC. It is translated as CASSLAGGARGSYEQYF. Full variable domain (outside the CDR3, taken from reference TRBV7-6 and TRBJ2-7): GAGVSQSPRYKVTKRGQDVALRCDPISGHVSLYWYRQALGQGPEFLTYFNYEAQQDKSGLPNDRFSAERPEGSISTLTIQRTEQRDSAMYRCASSLAGGARGSYEQYFGPGTRLTVT.

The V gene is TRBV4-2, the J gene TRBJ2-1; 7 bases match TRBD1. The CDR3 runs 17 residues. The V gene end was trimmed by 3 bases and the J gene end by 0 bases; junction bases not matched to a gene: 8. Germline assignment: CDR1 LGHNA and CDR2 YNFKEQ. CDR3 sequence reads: CASSQWTGPLSYNEQFF. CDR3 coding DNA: TGTGCCAGCAGCCAGTGGACAGGACCCCTCTCCTACAATGAGCAGTTCTTC.

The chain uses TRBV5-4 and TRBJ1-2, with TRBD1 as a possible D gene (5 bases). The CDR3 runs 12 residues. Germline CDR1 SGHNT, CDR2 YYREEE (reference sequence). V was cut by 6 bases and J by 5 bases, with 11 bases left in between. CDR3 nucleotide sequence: TGTGCCAGCAACTCGGGGGGGTATGGCTACACCTTC. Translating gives CASNSGGYGYTF.

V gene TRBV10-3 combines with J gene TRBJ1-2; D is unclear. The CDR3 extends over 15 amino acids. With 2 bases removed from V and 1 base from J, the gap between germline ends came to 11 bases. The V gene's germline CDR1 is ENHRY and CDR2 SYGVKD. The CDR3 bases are TGTGCCATCAGTGAGAAGGCAGCGTTTAACTATGGCTACACCTTC. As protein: CAISEKAAFNYGYTF.

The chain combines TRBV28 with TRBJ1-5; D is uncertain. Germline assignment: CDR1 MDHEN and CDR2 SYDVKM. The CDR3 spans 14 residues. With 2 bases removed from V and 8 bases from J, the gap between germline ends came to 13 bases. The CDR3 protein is CASSLEADLEPQHF. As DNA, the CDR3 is TGTGCCAGCAGTTTAGAGGCTGACCTTGAGCCCCAGCATTTT.

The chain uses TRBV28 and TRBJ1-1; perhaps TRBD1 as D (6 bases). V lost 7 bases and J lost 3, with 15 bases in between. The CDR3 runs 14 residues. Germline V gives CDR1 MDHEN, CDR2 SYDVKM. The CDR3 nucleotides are TGTGCCAGCACCTTCACACAGGGATACACTGAAGCTTTCTTT. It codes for CASTFTQGYTEAFF.

In DNA form, the CDR3 reads TGTGCCAGCAGTCCTTTCGGGGGGGGCAACGAGCAGTACTTC. As protein: CASSPFGGGNEQYF. V gene TRBV27 combines with J gene TRBJ2-7; 8 positions agree with TRBD2. Germline V gene lookup returns CDR1 MNHEY and CDR2 SMNVEV (reference sequence). The CDR3 extends over 14 amino acids. J lost 5 bases, V lost 5 bases, and 8 bases had no gene match.

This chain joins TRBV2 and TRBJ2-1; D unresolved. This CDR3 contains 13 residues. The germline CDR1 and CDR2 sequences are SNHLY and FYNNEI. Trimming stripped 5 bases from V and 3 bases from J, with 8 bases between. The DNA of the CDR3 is TGTGCCAGCAGTTTGCAGGTCTACAATGAGCAGTTCTTC. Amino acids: CASSLQVYNEQFF.

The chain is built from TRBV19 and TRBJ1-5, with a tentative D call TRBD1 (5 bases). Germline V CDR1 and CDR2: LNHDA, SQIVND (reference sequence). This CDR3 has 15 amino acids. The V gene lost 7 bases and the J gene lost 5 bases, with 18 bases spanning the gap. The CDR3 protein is CASTVTVGFHQPQHF. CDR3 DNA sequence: TGTGCCAGTACTGTGACAGTGGGGTTCCATCAGCCCCAGCATTTT.

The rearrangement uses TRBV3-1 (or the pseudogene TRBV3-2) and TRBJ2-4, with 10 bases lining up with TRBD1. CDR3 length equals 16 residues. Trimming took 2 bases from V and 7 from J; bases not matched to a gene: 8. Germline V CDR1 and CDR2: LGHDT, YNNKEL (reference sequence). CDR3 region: CASSQLRRDRGNIQYF. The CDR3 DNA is TGTGCCAGCAGCCAATTGCGCCGGGACAGGGGCAACATTCAGTACTTC.